The rows below give T cell receptor beta chains drawn from one sample of a study of radiotherapy plus CTLA-4 blockade in lung cancer. Measured with immunoSEQ multiplex PCR; TCRdb has only the in-frame clones, and not every one. The sample lists 80,000 or so clones; over 70% were seen once. Sequenced here: peripheral blood, sampled from a patient treated with radiotherapy plus ipilimumab. The receptors here all came from a human donor with non-small cell lung cancer who had a partial response to radiotherapy plus ipilimumab. Some clones in this sample may be carry-over from other donors' samples. Each CDR3 is given with its conserved first and last residue. D genes are given only for firm matches. Only some rows state a clone size, as once, few, many or a class for expanded clones.

J gene: TRBJ2-7; D gene: NA; clone size: NA; CDR3 length: 13; V gene: TRBV5-1; CDR3 protein: CASSLTRETEQYF; CDR3 DNA: TGCGCCAGCAGCTTGACCAGGGAAACGGAGCAGTACTTC
J gene: TRBJ2-7; D gene: TRBD1; clone size: few; CDR3 length: 15; V gene: TRBV28; CDR3 protein: CASSLSGTGGYEQYF; CDR3 DNA: TGTGCCAGCAGTTTATCGGGGACAGGTGGTTACGAGCAGTACTTC
J gene: TRBJ1-5; D gene: NA; clone size: NA; CDR3 length: 15; V gene: TRBV19; CDR3 protein: CASSSDTLSNQPQHF; CDR3 DNA: TGTGCCAGTAGTTCCGATACATTAAGCAATCAGCCCCAGCATTTT
J gene: TRBJ1-4; D gene: NA; clone size: NA; CDR3 length: 14; V gene: TRBV19; CDR3 protein: CASSPRDGSEKLFF; CDR3 DNA: TGTGCCAGTAGTCCGCGGGACGGCTCCGAAAAACTGTTTTTT
J gene: TRBJ2-7; D gene: NA; clone size: NA; CDR3 length: 14; V gene: TRBV11-3; CDR3 protein: CASSLDRLSYEQYF; CDR3 DNA: TGTGCCAGCAGCTTAGATCGTCTTTCCTACGAGCAGTACTTC
J gene: TRBJ2-7; D gene: NA; clone size: NA; CDR3 length: 15; V gene: TRBV7-2; CDR3 protein: CASSLIGRTPGEQYF; CDR3 DNA: TGTGCCAGCAGCTTAATAGGCCGTACTCCGGGGGAGCAGTACTTC
J gene: TRBJ2-3; D gene: NA; clone size: NA; CDR3 length: 17; V gene: TRBV12-5; CDR3 protein: CASGLPLVRGAGDTQYF; CDR3 DNA: TGTGCTAGTGGTTTGCCCCTCGTACGGGGGGCAGGAGATACGCAGTATTTT
J gene: TRBJ2-7; D gene: NA; clone size: NA; CDR3 length: 15; V gene: TRBV5-1; CDR3 protein: CASSSTRDNSYEQYF; CDR3 DNA: TGCGCCAGCAGCTCGACCAGGGACAACTCCTACGAGCAGTACTTC
J gene: TRBJ1-1; D gene: NA; clone size: NA; CDR3 length: 14; V gene: TRBV9; CDR3 protein: CASSVGQVNTEAFF; CDR3 DNA: TGTGCCAGCAGCGTAGGACAGGTGAACACTGAAGCTTTCTTT
J gene: TRBJ2-7; D gene: TRBD2; clone size: NA; CDR3 length: 14; V gene: TRBV5-1; CDR3 protein: CASSLSGVSYEQYF; CDR3 DNA: TGCGCCAGCAGCCTCAGCGGGGTTTCCTACGAGCAGTACTTC
J gene: TRBJ2-7; D gene: TRBD2; clone size: NA; CDR3 length: 17; V gene: TRBV9; CDR3 protein: CASSVAPTLSAGYEQYF; CDR3 DNA: TGTGCCAGCAGCGTAGCCCCTACTCTGTCAGCGGGGTACGAGCAGTACTTC
J gene: TRBJ1-2; D gene: TRBD1; clone size: NA; CDR3 length: 13; V gene: TRBV2; CDR3 protein: CASNEQGAGGYTF; CDR3 DNA: TGTGCCAGCAACGAACAGGGGGCCGGTGGCTACACCTTC
J gene: TRBJ1-1; D gene: NA; clone size: NA; CDR3 length: 14; V gene: TRBV5-6; CDR3 protein: CASSWERAHTEAFF; CDR3 DNA: TGTGCCAGCAGCTGGGAGCGGGCCCACACTGAAGCTTTCTTT
J gene: TRBJ2-5; D gene: NA; clone size: NA; CDR3 length: 13; V gene: TRBV10-1; CDR3 protein: CASSFGGEETQYF; CDR3 DNA: TGCGCCAGCAGTTTCGGGGGAGAAGAGACCCAGTACTTC
J gene: TRBJ2-3; D gene: NA; clone size: NA; CDR3 length: 14; V gene: TRBV5-4; CDR3 protein: CASSTGGDTDTQYF; CDR3 DNA: TGTGCCAGCAGCACCGGCGGAGACACAGATACGCAGTATTTT